The T cell receptor (beta chain) described here comes from a study of circulating CD8 cells and anti-PD-1 response in melanoma (dated by TCRdb to between 2020 and 2021). As for the study more broadly: Nivolumab was administered to patients intravenously at 3 mg/kg every 2 weeks. Patients with complete or partial responses were counted as responders, while patients with stable or progressive disease (RECIST v1.1) were counted as non-responders. On on-treatment samples, PD-1 was detected using a biotinylated anti-human IgG4 antibody. The melanoma cohort included approximately 13 patients, of whom seven received anti-PD-1 as first-line therapy and six had previously received targeted therapy or immunotherapy. A total of some eleven melanoma patients were included in the TCR repertoire analysis, 4 of them responders and 7 non-responders. Beyond this particular receptor, the publication reports: The published TCR repertoire comparisons relied only on baseline and M1 samples from a small cohort that had few responders. Repertoires were mostly private between subsets, with fewer than 7.5% of TRB clonotypes shared at M1, and the greatest sharing occurred between DPOS and TIGIT. Because of limited material, replicates were generally not included when the experiments were performed. Since no tumor material could be accessed, the researchers instead assessed tumor reactivity using peptide assays on expanded sorted subsets. The authors pointed out that the cohort included both treatment-naive and previously treated patients, and that this mix could influence the results. The DNEG repertoire was the most diverse; PD-1 and DPOS showed similar, higher clonality, and TIGIT repertoires were the least diverse.

Reads for this sample came from a NextSeq 500. The QIAseq Immune Repertoire RNA Library Kit, Human TCR Panel was used to prepare TCR libraries from 15 ng of total RNA. TCR libraries were sequenced on an Illumina NextSeq with a Mid Output V2 kit, using asymmetric 261x41 paired-end reads. Each TCR library was diluted to around 4 nM, after which the TCR libraries were pooled, denatured and loaded at around 1 pM. Regarding the original processing steps: TCR FASTQ files were processed in the QIAGEN GeneGlobe Data Analysis Center, with downstream analysis in R 3.5.2. Clonality was calculated as one minus the Shannon entropy normalized by the log of the number of unique productive sequences. TRA or TRB clonotypes differing in abundance between baseline and M1 were identified within each subset by Fisher exact tests at 5% FDR. Differentially abundant clonotypes were grouped as emerging, expanding, contracting or non-expanding/contracting. Morisita's overlap index was used to measure how much repertoires overlapped between patients. Clones were called with MiXCR by TCRdb after fastp trimmed the public reads at Q25, and only in-frame beta chains were retained. Each entry merges the rows of one CDR3 protein and shows their most common DNA and genes. For this entry, the V and J calls and clone size follow TCRdb and not the study's own pipeline. The sample table contains roughly 550 distinct CDR3 sequences; only one count was recorded for 5% to 6% of them. The ten largest clones take up about 36% of the sample.

This clonotype is considered large (0.1 to 1%). The antigen it recognizes is unknown. No quality values exist for individual bases; no much larger clone is one base distant. Using a BD FACSAria II cell sorter, four subsets defined by PD-1 and/or TIGIT were sorted out of live CD3+CD8+TCRalphabeta+ cells. To characterize how relevant each subset is to anti-PD-1 therapy response, circulating CD8 T cells were sorted into four subsets based on PD-1 and TIGIT expression. From each sorted CD8 T-cell subset, both TCR alpha and TCR beta chains were sequenced. Peripheral blood was drawn before the first anti-PD-1 injection and after two and four injections. PBMCs were immediately isolated by Ficoll gradient centrifugation. Until use, PBMCs were cryopreserved in liquid nitrogen in RPMI containing around 20% FCS and around 10% DMSO. After thawing, PBMCs were stained with a viability dye and with antibodies against CD3, CD8alpha, TCRalphabeta, PD-1 and TIGIT. Total RNA was extracted with the RNeasy Kit, and every sample reached a RIN above 7.

The starting material was CD8+ T cells from PBMCs, obtained at baseline or after one month of anti-PD-1 therapy (not recorded which). This TCR was recovered from a human donor with melanoma.

The CDR3: CASSFGRDYGYTF. The nucleotide sequence reads as follows: TGTGCCAGCAGTTTCGGTAGGGACTATGGCTACACCTTC. Recombination joined TRBV27 with TRBJ1-2; the D gene is unclear. Reading the germline V gene (reference sequence) gives CDR1 MNHEY and CDR2 SMNVEV. A distance of 8 bases separates the germline ends of V and J, which lose 3 bases and 3 bases respectively. The CDR3 covers 13 residues, taking in both the cysteine and the phenylalanine. The kept DNA is CDR3 alone, 39 bases in frame from the first base.